Each of the 13 T cell receptor beta chains below was sequenced from the same sample in a study of radiation and T cells in renal cell carcinoma. Time point: blood 2 weeks post-SBRT. The treatment: 15 Gy SBRT to primary tumor, nephrectomy 4 weeks later. Only in-frame clones appear in the TCRdb table, and some are missing; sequencing was by immunoSEQ multiplex PCR. Among over 55,000 clones, roughly 79% were seen once, and the ten largest hold approximately 7%. The sample in question was blood, obtained from a patient whose treatment included radiotherapy and nephrectomy. The receptors derive from a man between 60 and 75 years old with renal cell carcinoma.

This sequence joins TRBV5-1 and TRBJ2-4; the match to TRBD1 covers 11 bases. From germline, CDR1 is SGHRS and CDR2 YFSETQ. CDR3 length: 17 amino acids. Trimming took 2 bases from V and 4 from J; bases not matched to a gene: 8. CDR3 in DNA: TGCGCCAGCAGCTTATCCGGGACAGGGGGGTCAAAAAACATTCAGTACTTC. Translating it yields CASSLSGTGGSKNIQYF.

The gene calls are TRBV5-1 and TRBJ1-3; D gene uncertain. The CDR3 extends over 14 amino acids. Germline-derived CDR1 and CDR2 are SGHRS and YFSETQ. V was pared by 1 base and J by 1 base, with 6 bases between. The CDR3 region has the DNA TGCGCCAGCAGCTTGTATGGATCTGGAAACACCATATATTTT. Translating gives CASSLYGSGNTIYF. Complete variable domain (other parts from reference TRBV5-1 and TRBJ1-3): KAGVTQTPRYLIKTRGQQVTLSCSPISGHRSVSWYQQTPGQGLQFLFEYFSETQRNKGNFPGRFSGRQFSNSRSEMNVSTLELGDSALYLCASSLYGSGNTIYFGEGSWLTVV.

The gene calls are TRBV30 and TRBJ1-2; perhaps TRBD1 as D (6 bases). This CDR3 spans 16 amino acids. CDR1 is GTSNPN, CDR2 SVGIG, per germline (reference sequence). V lost 4 bases and J lost 0, with 18 bases in between. CDR3 loop: CAWTGEGDWANYGYTF. CDR3 in DNA: TGTGCCTGGACAGGGGAGGGTGATTGGGCTAACTATGGCTACACCTTC. The full variable domain, completed using reference TRBV30 and TRBJ1-2, is SQTIHQWPATLVQPVGSPLSLECTVEGTSNPNLYWYRQAAGRGLQLLFYSVGIGQISSEVPQNLSASRPQDRQFILSSKKLLLSDSGFYLCAWTGEGDWANYGYTFGSGTRLTVV.

Note on this clone: Within the sample, other DNA sequences also encode this same CDR3. The chain has TRBV5-1 and TRBJ2-5; D is unclear. The germline V gene has CDR1 SGHRS and CDR2 YFSETQ. The CDR3 runs 11 residues. V was trimmed by 1 base and J by 5 bases, leaving 3 bases between them. CDR3 bases: TGCGCCAGCAGCTTGTCTGAGACCCAGTACTTC. Protein: CASSLSETQYF.

J is TRBJ1-6 and V is TRBV25-1; a weak D match, TRBD1 (6 bases). Germline V gives CDR1 MGHDK, CDR2 SYGVNS. The V end was cut by 4 bases, the J end by 6 bases, with 16 bases between. The CDR3 covers 16 residues. In DNA form, the CDR3 reads TGTGCCAGCAGTGTGGGGACCGGGGGCGGTAATTCACCCCTCCACTTT. Translation gives CASSVGTGGGNSPLHF. Supplemented by reference TRBV25-1 and TRBJ1-6, the full variable domain reads EADIYQTPRYLVIGTGKKITLECSQTMGHDKMYWYQQDPGMELHLIHYSYGVNSTEKGDLSSESTVSRIRTEHFPLTLESARPSHTSQYLCASSVGTGGGNSPLHFGNGTRLTVT.

CDR3 in amino acids: CARLNVGVETQYF. The DNA of the CDR3 is TGTGCCAGACTAAACGTGGGCGTGGAGACCCAGTACTTC. The chain couples TRBV2 to TRBJ2-5, with D hard to call. Germline V gene lookup returns CDR1 SNHLY and CDR2 FYNNEI. The length of the CDR3 is 13 residues. Trimming left V 9 bases short and J 5 bases short, with 16 bases between.

This clone was detected only a few times. V gene TRBV19 combines with J gene TRBJ1-1; perhaps TRBD1 as D (6 bases). Trimming cost V 4 bases and J 1 base, with 10 bases left between them. The length of the CDR3 is 14 residues. CDR1 is LNHDA, CDR2 SQIVND, per germline (reference sequence). CDR3 amino acids: CASSNPDRNTEAFF. CDR3 DNA sequence: TGTGCCAGTAGTAACCCGGACAGGAACACTGAAGCTTTCTTT.

This clone was recorded only once. The chain employs TRBV7-9 and TRBJ1-2; D is uncertain. The CDR3 runs to 14 residues. CDR1 and CDR2 from the germline V gene are SEHNR and FQNEAQ (reference sequence). Trimming stripped 3 bases from V and 8 bases from J, with 16 bases between. The CDR3 spells CASSFGEEGRGYTF. CDR3 nucleotide sequence: TGTGCCAGCAGCTTTGGGGAGGAAGGACGAGGCTACACCTTC.

In its sample, this clone was seen once. The V gene is TRBV7-9, the J gene TRBJ2-1; no clear D. Germline V gene sequence: CDR1 SEHNR, CDR2 FQNEAQ (reference sequence). The V end lost 5 bases, the J end lost 6 bases, and 5 bases lay between the germline ends. The length of the CDR3 is 11 residues. CDR3 region: CASSQINEQFF. In DNA form, the CDR3 reads TGTGCCAGCAGCCAGATCAATGAGCAGTTCTTC.

The V and J genes are TRBV29-1 and TRBJ1-3; TRBD1 matches at 8 bases. V lost 0 bases and J lost 1; bases outside the gene matches: 5. Germline V gives CDR1 SQVTM, CDR2 ANQGSEA. This CDR3 comprises 16 residues. The CDR3 reads CSVEERQGASGNTIYF. The CDR3 DNA is TGCAGCGTTGAAGAGCGTCAGGGGGCTTCTGGAAACACCATATATTTT.

The chain carries TRBV9 and TRBJ2-5; D is uncertain. V lost 2 bases and J 5 bases, leaving 10 bases between the germline ends. This CDR3 has 13 residues. The germline V gene has CDR1 SGDLS and CDR2 YYNGEE. CDR3 loop: CASSVFQEETQYF. In DNA form, the CDR3 reads TGTGCCAGCAGCGTTTTCCAGGAGGAGACCCAGTACTTC. The complete variable domain, with remaining parts taken from reference TRBV9 and TRBJ2-5, reads DSGVTQTPKHLITATGQRVTLRCSPRSGDLSVYWYQQSLDQGLQFLIQYYNGEERAKGNILERFSAQQFPDLHSELNLSSLELGDSALYFCASSVFQEETQYFGPGTRLLVL.

The chain employs TRBV7-6 and TRBJ1-5, with D tentatively TRBD1 (5 bases). CDR1 is SGHVS, CDR2 FNYEAQ, per germline. This CDR3 has 13 amino acids. The V and J ends lost 5 bases and 4 bases respectively, with 9 bases between them. Written as DNA, the CDR3 is TGTGCCAGCAGCATACAGGAGAATCAGCCCCAGCATTTT. Translation gives CASSIQENQPQHF.

V is TRBV18 and J is TRBJ1-5; the match to TRBD1 covers 7 bases. Germline V CDR1 and CDR2: KGHSH, LQKENI. J lost 3 bases, V lost 3 bases, and 8 bases had no gene match. The CDR3 runs to 16 residues. Here the CDR3 reads CASSPEGTAYNQPQHF. CDR3 coding DNA: TGTGCCAGCTCACCTGAAGGGACAGCATACAATCAGCCCCAGCATTTT.